The T cell receptor beta chain described here comes from a study of cytomegalovirus exposure and HLA in healthy donors. Study at large: Unique TCRs numbering about 85 million, obtained from HLA-typed donors, made up an early data release. Study-wide results and limits: Most TCR beta V segments were productive about 90% or about 30% of the time in an earlier analysis. Exclusion as indistinguishable affected some V segments, including TRBV6-2 and TRBV6-3. Certain sequence variants were highly shared and formed a cluster, and this cluster was likely a sequencing artifact.

CDR1 is SGHRS, CDR2 YFSETQ, per germline. The CDR3 is 15 amino acids. V lost 1 base and J 2 bases, leaving 11 bases between the germline ends. Remarks on this clone: Its antigen is still unknown.

The PCR made use of 60 Vbeta and 13 Jbeta primers. Method: immunoSEQ multiplex PCR; TCRdb's copy keeps in-frame clones and lacks some. Of approximately 69,000 clones listed, about 70% are singletons. This receptor was identified in a woman aged 25 to 39 in good health and CMV-seropositive. This chain links TRBV5-1 with TRBJ2-3; possible D gene TRBD1, 6 bases. Sequenced sample: PBMCs. The chain's CDR3 is CASSLTGTTTDTQYF. The CDR3 DNA is TGCGCCAGCAGCTTGACAGGGACGACCACAGATACGCAGTATTTT.